Sequencing of this T cell receptor (beta chain) was carried out in a study of spatial heterogeneity in lung cancer (dated by TCRdb to about 2019). Background for the entire study: Beta-chain transcripts were consistently detected in greater numbers than alpha-chain transcripts, which likely reflected higher beta-chain transcript abundance. In the raw uncorrected reads, each unique combination of TCR and UMI appeared more than ten times on average. At surgery, both alpha and beta chains were TCR-sequenced in roughly 230 tumor regions, about 64 matched nontumor lung samples and just over 55 PBMC samples. Nonsynonymous mutation counts, determined by whole-exome sequencing of tumor tissue, were related to features of the TCR repertoire. The study quantitatively compared TCR alpha and beta repertoires across multiple tumor regions, matched nontumor lung and blood in non-small cell lung cancer. Beyond this particular receptor, the publication reports: Ubiquitous expanded tumor TCRs were detected in blood more often at tumor resection than at routine follow-up. Additional single-cell paired TCR alpha and beta sequencing was considered necessary to confirm, at a functional level, the hypothesis that regional TCRs recognize regional mutations.

From the cysteine through the phenylalanine, the CDR3 covers 15 amino acids. Just the 45-base CDR3 DNA is kept, in frame starting at base 1. From a lookup of the germline V gene, CDR1 and CDR2 are MNHEY and SVGAGI. Cut back by 10 bases and 3 bases, the V and J ends lie 22 bases apart. The method behind the library was 5' RACE. Sequencing was performed on a NextSeq 500. The TCR library protocol attached a unique molecular identifier to each TCR cDNA molecule to allow correction of PCR and sequencing errors. The original methods were these. TCR identification, UMI-based error correction and CDR3 extraction were performed with Decombinator tools. TCRs above a frequency of 2 per 1,000, corresponding to the top 1% of the tumor frequency distribution, were defined as expanded. Each repertoire was subsampled 100 times to 5,000 TCRs, after which Renyi diversity was computed with the R vegan package. To build CDR3 similarity networks, amino acid triplet string-kernel similarity was used, and CDR3s were connected when their pairwise similarity was above 0.82. TCRdb cleaned the public reads at Q25 with fastp, built clones with MiXCR and kept in-frame beta chains. Rows matching on CDR3 protein sequence are summarized as one entry with the most common DNA and genes. It is TCRdb's table, rather than the study itself, that gives the V and J calls and clone size. Present in this sample are about 48,000 distinct CDR3 sequences, 5.3% of which were seen just once. The ten largest clones represent 11% of the sample.

The sample's time point, from its label and the paper: sample taken at primary tumor resection. Without any cell sorting, TCR sequencing was performed on whole RNA extracted either from tumor and nontumor lung tissue or from cryopreserved PBMC samples. Samples were obtained from 72 patients with early-stage, untreated non-small cell lung cancer from the lung TRACERx cohort. Only patients with enough RNA available from two or more tumor regions were chosen for TCR sequencing. In its sample, this clonotype was seen many times. The specificity of this receptor is unknown. No quality values exist for individual bases; no much larger clone is one base distant.

The receptor comes from a male donor with early-stage non-small cell lung cancer. The source material was PBMCs, sampled at surgery. The chain is encoded by TRBV6-5 joined to TRBJ2-7; the D segment could be TRBD1, given 5 matching bases. CDR3 loop: CATTQGRTSGYEQYF. The DNA reads TGTGCCACCACCCAGGGCCGAACTTCTGGCTACGAGCAGTACTTC.